This entry lists 4 T cell receptor beta chains sequenced from one sample in a study of graft-versus-host responses after intestinal transplantation. Antigens of these TCRs are unknown. Measured with immunoSEQ multiplex PCR; TCRdb has only the in-frame clones, and not every one. The table lists about 66,000 clones, 90% of them singletons. The sample here was unstimulated CD8+ T cells sorted from spleen or lymph node cells, taken before intestinal transplant. The source is a human donor who received an intestinal transplant.

V is TRBV7-9 and J is TRBJ2-1, with TRBD2 as a possible D gene (5 bases). V was trimmed by 1 base and J by 0 bases, leaving 7 bases between them. CDR1 is SEHNR, CDR2 FQNEAQ, per germline (reference sequence). The CDR3 runs 15 residues. CDR3 coding DNA: TGTGCCAGCAGCTTAGGGACTGCCTCCTACAATGAGCAGTTCTTC. Protein product: CASSLGTASYNEQFF. The variable domain in full, completed from reference TRBV7-9 and TRBJ2-1, reads DTGVSQNPRHKITKRGQNVTFRCDPISEHNRLYWYRQTLGQGPEFLTYFQNEAQLEKSRLLSDRFSAERPKGSFSTLEIQRTEQGDSAMYLCASSLGTASYNEQFFGPGTRLTVL.

This clone occurred a few times. This chain connects TRBV2 to TRBJ1-6; D is undetermined. This CDR3 is 16 amino acids long. CDR1 and CDR2 from the germline V gene are SNHLY and FYNNEI. With 3 bases removed from V and 0 bases from J, the gap between germline ends came to 9 bases. The CDR3 region has the DNA TGTGCCAGCAGTGATTACGGGAGCTCCTATAATTCACCCCTCCACTTT. Protein product: CASSDYGSSYNSPLHF.

With respect to this clone: The junction and the germline gene differ at one end; a read error may be behind it. CDR3 residues: CASSQDWTDYSNQPQHF. DNA for the CDR3: TGCGCCAGCAGTCAAGACTGGACGGACTATAGCAATCAGCCCCAGCATTTT. The rearrangement joins TRBV4-1 to TRBJ1-5; D not resolved. The germline gives CDR1 MGHRA, CDR2 YSYEKL. This CDR3 region has 17 residues.

This chain uses TRBV7-3 with TRBJ2-2, with D possibly TRBD2 on 6 matching bases. The length of the CDR3 is 14 residues. V lost 3 bases and J lost 6, with 11 bases in between. Germline V gene data show CDR1 as SGHTA and CDR2 as FQGTGA. In DNA, the CDR3 is TGTGCCAGCAGCTTTACCGGGGGTGCCGGGGAGCTGTTTTTT. It is translated as CASSFTGGAGELFF.